The 21 T cell receptor beta chains reported below all come from one sample, sequenced in a study of blood T cell repertoires in COVID-19. Only in-frame clones appear in the TCRdb table, and some are missing; sequencing was by immunoSEQ multiplex PCR. This sample has around 100,000 clones, with almost 80% found just once. The specimen sequenced was peripheral blood. These receptors were obtained from a woman aged 65 to 85 with acute or convalescent COVID-19.

The chain employs TRBV6-1 and TRBJ1-5, with D possibly matching TRBD1 (6 bases). This CDR3 contains 15 residues. The V gene lost 3 bases and the J gene lost 7 bases, with 16 bases spanning the gap. CDR1 is MNHNS and CDR2 is SASEGT in the germline V gene. This chain's CDR3 is CASSETNRVGQPQHF. CDR3 bases: TGTGCCAGCAGTGAGACGAACAGGGTGGGGCAGCCCCAGCATTTT.

CDR3 sequence (DNA): TGTGCGACCCTACAGAGCACCTTACTTAATTCACCCCTCCACTTT. Its protein is CATLQSTLLNSPLHF. The chain uses TRBV28 and TRBJ1-6; D gene ambiguous. Germline V gene lookup returns CDR1 MDHEN and CDR2 SYDVKM. The CDR3 covers 15 residues.

The chain is built from TRBV7-3 and TRBJ2-6, with 7 bases matching TRBD1. CDR3 size: 14 residues. Germline CDR1 and CDR2: SGHTA and FQGTGA. Trimming cost V 8 bases and J 3 bases; bases outside gene matches: 4. DNA for the CDR3: TGTGCCAGCCAAGGGGGCGGTGGGGCCAACGTCCTGACTTTC. Encoded protein: CASQGGGGANVLTF.

This chain connects TRBV7-8 to TRBJ1-3; maybe TRBD1 (6 bases). CDR1 is SGHVS and CDR2 is FQNEAQ in the germline V gene. The V and J ends lost 5 bases and 4 bases respectively, with 15 bases between them. This CDR3 contains 15 residues. DNA of the CDR3: TGTGCCAGCAGCAGGGACAAGGGAAGAGGAAACACCATATATTTT. Its translation is CASSRDKGRGNTIYF.

The rearrangement joins TRBV5-4 to TRBJ1-6; 9 bases fit TRBD1. V shed 4 bases and J 9 bases; nucleotides not matched to a gene: 8. CDR3 length: 15 amino acids. CDR1 is SGHNT, CDR2 YYREEE, per germline (reference sequence). The CDR3 bases are TGTGCCAGCAGCGTGGGGGACAGGGATCTTTCACCCCTCCACTTT. This codes for CASSVGDRDLSPLHF.

The chain employs TRBV6-4 and TRBJ2-3; TRBD2 matches 7 bases. This CDR3 is built from 15 residues. Losses at the gene ends were 3 bases for V and 3 bases for J; bases not matched to a gene: 6. The germline CDR1 and CDR2 sequences are MRHNA and SNTAGT. The CDR3 DNA reads TGTGCCAGCAGTGAAGGACTAGGGGAGACAGATACGCAGTATTTT. Protein: CASSEGLGETDTQYF.

The rearrangement joins TRBV7-9 to TRBJ2-7, with D maybe TRBD2 (7 bases). Germline lookup yields CDR1 SEHNR and CDR2 FQNEAQ (reference sequence). The germline V and J ends were trimmed by 4 bases and 4 bases, with 14 bases remaining between them. The CDR3 totals 14 residues. The CDR3 spells CASSSQGGGYEQYF. Written as DNA, the CDR3 is TGTGCCAGCAGCTCCCAGGGAGGGGGATACGAGCAGTACTTC.

The V gene is TRBV3-1 (or the pseudogene TRBV3-2), the J gene TRBJ1-1; D gene unclear. This CDR3 region has 15 residues. Between the trimmed V and J ends, which lost 4 bases and 1 base, there was a span of 13 bases. Germline V CDR1 and CDR2: LGHDT, YNNKEL (reference sequence). CDR3 sequence reads: CASSLIGRENTEAFF. The CDR3 nucleotides are TGTGCCAGCAGCCTGATAGGACGGGAGAACACTGAAGCTTTCTTT.

This clone was seen only a few times. The chain uses TRBV9 and TRBJ1-6; 9 positions match TRBD1. This CDR3 has 15 residues. Germline V lookup: CDR1 SGDLS, CDR2 YYNGEE. The J segment lost 10 bases and the V segment lost 4 bases, leaving 9 bases of the junction unmatched. CDR3 amino acids: CASSTRDRAGSPLHF. CDR3 coding DNA: TGTGCCAGCAGCACCCGGGACAGGGCAGGGTCACCCCTCCACTTT.

The J gene is TRBJ2-5, the V gene TRBV18; possible D gene TRBD1, 6 bases. The germline CDR1 and CDR2 sequences are KGHSH and LQKENI. The CDR3 is 13 residues long. Trimming pared 3 bases from V and 3 bases from J, leaving 8 bases between. CDR3 loop: CASSPGQEETQYF. CDR3 nucleotide sequence: TGTGCCAGCTCACCGGGACAAGAAGAGACCCAGTACTTC.

This clone occurred a few times. The chain joins TRBV7-2 to TRBJ2-3; TRBD2 matches at 8 bases. There are 15 residues in the CDR3. Germline trimming cut 3 bases from V and 3 bases from J; bases unmatched to any gene: 5. CDR1 is SGHTA and CDR2 is FQGNSA in the germline V gene. The CDR3 DNA follows: TGTGCCAGCAGCTTTGGTGGCGGGGGGACAGATACGCAGTATTTT. Protein sequence: CASSFGGGGTDTQYF.

The sample holds a few counts of this clone. The chain is built from TRBV6-5 and TRBJ2-2; 8 nucleotides match TRBD2. Germline V lookup: CDR1 MNHEY, CDR2 SVGAGI. This CDR3 comprises 15 residues. Trimming at V came to 7 bases and at J to 2 bases, leaving 6 bases not matched to a gene. In DNA, the CDR3 is TGTGCCAGCAAGGGCGGGGGGCCTAACACCGGGGAGCTGTTTTTT. Amino acids: CASKGGGPNTGELFF.

The rearrangement links TRBV4-3 to TRBJ1-3; TRBD1 might be the D (6 bases). The CDR3 length is 18 residues. Trimming removed 0 bases at V and 0 bases at J, with 15 bases between. CDR1 and CDR2 (germline): LGHNA, YSLEER. The CDR3 DNA sequence: TGCGCCAGCAGCCAAGACTTACCTCAGGGGAACTCTGGAAACACCATATATTTT. Encoded protein: CASSQDLPQGNSGNTIYF.

V usage is TRBV5-1 and J usage is TRBJ1-1; D call uncertain. V lost 0 bases, J lost 4 bases, and 19 bases lay in between. The length of the CDR3 is 17 residues. CDR1 SGHRS and CDR2 YFSETQ come from the germline V gene. Here the CDR3 reads CASSLVAGSDVGTEAFF. For the CDR3, the DNA is TGCGCCAGCAGCTTGGTGGCCGGGTCGGATGTGGGCACTGAAGCTTTCTTT.

This chain uses TRBV20-1 with TRBJ1-6, with D perhaps TRBD1 (5 bases). With 3 bases removed from V and 6 bases from J, the gap between germline ends came to 9 bases. Looked up from germline, CDR1 is DFQATT and CDR2 is SNEGSKA (reference sequence). The CDR3 is made up of 13 amino acids. The CDR3, as DNA: TGCAGTGCTAGTACTCAGGGTAATTCACCCCTCCACTTT. This sequence encodes CSASTQGNSPLHF.

There are a few counts of this clone. This chain links TRBV11-3 with TRBJ1-1; TRBD1 matches 10 bases. CDR3 size: 15 residues. Germline V gives CDR1 SGHNT, CDR2 YENEEA. V lost 2 bases to trimming and J lost 6 bases; unmatched junction nucleotides: 6. In DNA form, the CDR3 reads TGTGCCAGCAGCTTAAATGGGGACAGGGGATCTGAAGCTTTCTTT. This gives the protein CASSLNGDRGSEAFF. Full variable domain (outside the CDR3, taken from reference TRBV11-3 and TRBJ1-1): EAGVVQSPRYKIIEKKQPVAFWCNPISGHNTLYWYLQNLGQGPELLIRYENEEAVDDSQLPKDRFSAERLKGVDSTLKIQPAELGDSAVYLCASSLNGDRGSEAFFGQGTRLTVV.

The V call is TRBV2, the J call TRBJ2-5; D is possibly TRBD1 (5 bases). Trimming pared 6 bases from V and 4 bases from J, leaving 12 bases between. There are 13 residues in the CDR3. The germline V gene encodes CDR1 SNHLY and CDR2 FYNNEI. Written as DNA, the CDR3 is TGTGCCAGCAGCCGACAGCCGCCAGAGACCCAGTACTTC. Its protein is CASSRQPPETQYF.

This rearrangement joins TRBV2 to TRBJ1-4; D gene uncertain. The germline V gene has CDR1 SNHLY and CDR2 FYNNEI. The CDR3 consists of 13 residues. Trimming pared 4 bases from V and 7 bases from J, leaving 10 bases between. In nucleotides, the CDR3 is TGTGCCAGCAGTGTCTGGCCCTTTGAAAAACTGTTTTTT. Its translation: CASSVWPFEKLFF.

The CDR3 protein is CASSEARNGQGAAIRAPQHF. CDR3 nucleotides: TGTGCCAGCAGTGAAGCGAGGAACGGACAGGGGGCCGCCATCCGGGCGCCCCAGCATTTT. This sequence joins TRBV2 and TRBJ1-5, with TRBD1 matching over 11 bases. The CDR3 covers 20 residues. Per germline, CDR1 SNHLY and CDR2 FYNNEI. J was trimmed by 9 bases and V by 0 bases; bases with no gene match: 19.

This chain connects TRBV6-5 to TRBJ1-2, with D possibly being TRBD1 (6 bases). This CDR3 spans 15 amino acids. Germline lookup yields CDR1 MNHEY and CDR2 SVGAGI. V was cut by 0 bases and J by 5 bases, with 13 bases left in between. Here the CDR3 reads CASSYSVTGSYGYTF. Here the CDR3 DNA reads TGTGCCAGCAGTTACTCTGTGACAGGCTCTTATGGCTACACCTTC.

This chain connects TRBV19 to TRBJ2-3, with 13 bases lining up with TRBD2. In germline, CDR1 is LNHDA, CDR2 SQIVND (reference sequence). This CDR3 spans 16 amino acids. After removal of 7 bases from V and 10 bases from J, the junction contained 14 bases not matched to a gene. The CDR3 DNA reads as TGTGCCAGTAACACACCGGGACTAGCGGGGCTGGGGGCGCAGTATTTT. This translates into CASNTPGLAGLGAQYF.